What follows are 27 T cell receptor beta chains derived from one specimen sequenced in a study of STAT5B mutations in CD4+ large granular lymphocyte leukemia. Profiled with immunoSEQ multiplex PCR; TCRdb holds only in-frame clones, not every one. The data contain approximately 33,000 clones, roughly 71% of them singletons. The sample comprised CD4+ T cells from blood buffy coats. These receptors were collected from a human donor in good health.

In this sample, this clone turned up a few times. The V gene is TRBV30, the J gene TRBJ1-1; D not resolved. This CDR3 has 13 amino acids. Germline V CDR1 and CDR2: GTSNPN, SVGIG (reference sequence). The V end lost 3 bases, the J end lost 3 bases, and 11 bases lay between the germline ends. The CDR3 spells CAWRKNGHTEAFF. CDR3 bases: TGTGCCTGGAGAAAGAACGGACACACTGAAGCTTTCTTT. Drawing the rest from reference TRBV30 and TRBJ1-1, the complete variable domain is SQTIHQWPATLVQPVGSPLSLECTVEGTSNPNLYWYRQAAGRGLQLLFYSVGIGQISSEVPQNLSASRPQDRQFILSSKKLLLSDSGFYLCAWRKNGHTEAFFGQGTRLTVV.

This clone was picked up a small number of times. V and J are TRBV6-6 and TRBJ1-5, with unresolved D. CDR1 is MNHNY, CDR2 SVGAGI, per germline (reference sequence). V was trimmed by 5 bases and J by 6 bases, leaving 11 bases between them. CDR3 size: 13 residues. This chain's CDR3 is CASSPIQLQPQHF. The CDR3 DNA reads as TGTGCCAGCAGTCCAATACAACTTCAGCCCCAGCATTTT.

This rearrangement joins TRBV6-4 to TRBJ2-2, with D hard to call. There are 14 residues in the CDR3. V was cut by 7 bases and J by 4 bases, with 13 bases left in between. Germline V lookup: CDR1 MRHNA, CDR2 SNTAGT. The CDR3 region has the DNA TGTGCCAGCACAGCAACCCCGGGCACCGGGGAGCTGTTTTTT. Translating gives CASTATPGTGELFF.

By sample fraction, this clone is medium-sized (0.01 to 0.1%). The chain uses TRBV5-4 and TRBJ1-1; perhaps TRBD1 as D (6 bases). The V gene's germline CDR1 is SGHNT and CDR2 YYREEE (reference sequence). CDR3 length: 15 residues. V lost 0 bases and J lost 5, with 14 bases in between. CDR3 region: CASSLDRGGMTEAFF. The DNA for the CDR3 is TGTGCCAGCAGCTTGGATAGAGGGGGAATGACTGAAGCTTTCTTT.

This rearrangement joins TRBV6-1 to TRBJ2-1; D perhaps matches TRBD2 (5 bases). This CDR3 has 15 amino acids. Germline V gene lookup returns CDR1 MNHNS and CDR2 SASEGT. The germline V and J ends were trimmed by 5 bases and 5 bases, with 16 bases remaining between them. The DNA for the CDR3 is TGTGCCAGCAGTCTCGATCCCGGAGGAAACAATGAGCAGTTCTTC. Protein: CASSLDPGGNNEQFF.

This chain joins TRBV21-1 and TRBJ1-5. TRBV21-1 counts as a pseudogene. This CDR3 has 16 residues. CDR3 DNA sequence: TGTGCCAGCAGCAAAGCGCTTTTGAAGGGTAATCAGCCCCAGCATTTT. The encoded protein is CASSKALLKGNQPQHF.

V gene TRBV19 combines with J gene TRBJ2-7, with 7 bases fitting TRBD2. J gave up 6 bases and V 1 base, and 6 bases lay outside the gene matches. CDR3 length: 14 amino acids. Germline V lookup: CDR1 LNHDA, CDR2 SQIVND (reference sequence). The CDR3 sequence: CASSIGEGQGEQYF. CDR3 bases: TGTGCCAGTAGTATAGGGGAGGGTCAAGGCGAGCAGTACTTC.

The chain employs TRBV5-6 and TRBJ2-1; possibly TRBD1 for D (6 bases). Trimming removed 4 bases at V and 12 bases at J, with 17 bases between. Germline CDR1 SGHDT, CDR2 YYEEEE. The CDR3 is made up of 13 amino acids. The CDR3 region has the DNA TGTGCCAGCAGCCGGGGACAACCAAACGTGCAGTTCTTC. This codes for CASSRGQPNVQFF. Combining the CDR3 with reference TRBV5-6 and TRBJ2-1 gives the whole variable domain DAGVTQSPTHLIKTRGQQVTLRCSPKSGHDTVSWYQQALGQGPQFIFQYYEEEERQRGNFPDRFSGHQFPNYSSELNVNALLLGDSALYLCASSRGQPNVQFFGPGTRLTVL.

The J gene is TRBJ2-1, the V gene TRBV30; 15 nucleotides agree with TRBD2. Looked up from germline, CDR1 is GTSNPN and CDR2 is SVGIG (reference sequence). There are 18 residues in the CDR3. V lost 5 bases and J lost 7; bases outside the gene matches: 15. The CDR3 loop reads CAWGLGLAGGPGGNEQFF. DNA for the CDR3: TGTGCCTGGGGCCTGGGACTAGCGGGGGGCCCAGGTGGGAATGAGCAGTTCTTC.

The J gene is TRBJ2-5, the V gene TRBV7-9; TRBD1 is a possible D gene (6 bases). V lost 3 bases to trimming and J lost 1 base, with 6 bases between them. Looked up from germline, CDR1 is SEHNR and CDR2 is FQNEAQ (reference sequence). The CDR3 runs 13 residues. In DNA form, the CDR3 reads TGTGCCAGCAGCTTGGGGGCCCAAGAGACCCAGTACTTC. Amino acid sequence: CASSLGAQETQYF.

This clone has more than one count but fewer than ten. The chain has TRBV9 and TRBJ2-2, with TRBD1 matching 12 bases. Germline CDR1 SGDLS, CDR2 YYNGEE. This CDR3 comprises 16 residues. J lost 4 bases, V lost 2 bases, and 3 bases had no gene match. The CDR3 coding sequence is TGTGCCAGCAGCGTGGGGACAGGGGGCCCCACCGGGGAGCTGTTTTTT. Protein: CASSVGTGGPTGELFF.

The rearrangement links TRBV7-2 to TRBJ1-2; no firm D call. This CDR3 contains 14 residues. The germline V and J ends were trimmed by 5 bases and 8 bases, with 18 bases remaining between them. The germline V gene encodes CDR1 SGHTA and CDR2 FQGNSA. The CDR3 DNA sequence: TGTGCCAGCAGCCTAGGGTCCAGTCCTTGGGGCTACACCTTC. This sequence encodes CASSLGSSPWGYTF.

The rearrangement links TRBV5-3 to TRBJ1-3; 8 bases line up with TRBD1. Being an ORF, TRBV5-3 has a function that is uncertain. V lost 7 bases and J lost 8; bases outside the gene matches: 14. There are 15 residues in the CDR3. CDR3 protein: CARSRAGGVYDTIYF. The DNA of the CDR3 is TGTGCCAGATCTAGGGCAGGGGGCGTCTATGACACCATATATTTT.

This chain connects TRBV2 to TRBJ1-2, with D tentatively TRBD1 (5 bases). Germline lookup yields CDR1 SNHLY and CDR2 FYNNEI. The CDR3 is 14 amino acids. Trimming stripped 6 bases from V and 6 bases from J, with 17 bases between. In nucleotides, the CDR3 is TGTGCCAGCAGCGAATTAGCGCGGGGGGATGGCTACACCTTC. It is translated as CASSELARGDGYTF.

The V gene is TRBV6-5, the J gene TRBJ1-2; D gene ambiguous. The V and J ends lost 6 bases and 7 bases respectively, with 18 bases between them. CDR3 length: 14 amino acids. Germline-derived CDR1 and CDR2 are MNHEY and SVGAGI. This CDR3 is CASSRTSTAGGYTF. CDR3 sequence (DNA): TGTGCCAGCAGCCGCACCTCGACGGCGGGTGGCTACACCTTC.

This clone was counted a few times. The chain combines TRBV4-1 with TRBJ2-7; 8 nucleotides match TRBD2. V lost 1 base, J lost 7 bases, and 9 bases stayed unmatched. The CDR3 is 15 amino acids. The germline CDR1 and CDR2 sequences are MGHRA and YSYEKL. This chain's CDR3 is CASSQAYSGAVEQYF. Here the CDR3 DNA reads TGCGCCAGCAGCCAAGCCTATAGCGGGGCGGTAGAGCAGTACTTC.

V gene TRBV14 combines with J gene TRBJ2-5; 10 positions agree with TRBD1. The CDR3 contains 15 residues. Germline CDR1 is SGHDN and CDR2 is FVKESK. Trimming took 5 bases from V and 2 from J; bases not matched to a gene: 5. CDR3 region: CASSSWTGGQETQYF. The CDR3 DNA is TGTGCCAGCAGCTCCTGGACAGGGGGGCAAGAGACCCAGTACTTC. Variable domain in full (rest from reference TRBV14 and TRBJ2-5): EAGVTQFPSHSVIEKGQTVTLRCDPISGHDNLYWYRRVMGKEIKFLLHFVKESKQDESGMPNNRFLAERTGGTYSTLKVQPAELEDSGVYFCASSSWTGGQETQYFGPGTRLLVL.

This clone was detected only a few times. CDR3 protein: CASRGAVNTEAFF. As DNA, the CDR3 is TGTGCCAGCAGGGGGGCAGTGAACACTGAAGCTTTCTTT. V and J are TRBV6-6 and TRBJ1-1, with a tentative D call TRBD1 (6 bases). Germline assignment: CDR1 MNHNY and CDR2 SVGAGI (reference sequence). V lost 6 bases and J lost 0, with 8 bases in between. The CDR3 sequence is 13 residues long.

V and J are TRBV18 and TRBJ2-7; D might be TRBD1 or TRBD2, each matching 5 bases. This CDR3 has 13 residues. CDR1 and CDR2 from the germline V gene are KGHSH and LQKENI. The V and J ends lost 4 bases and 5 bases respectively, with 12 bases between them. CDR3 coding DNA: TGTGCCAGCTCACTCACCAGGGACCACGAGCAGTACTTC. Translating gives CASSLTRDHEQYF. Complete variable domain (other parts from reference TRBV18 and TRBJ2-7): NAGVMQNPRHLVRRRGQEARLRCSPMKGHSHVYWYRQLPEEGLKFMVYLQKENIIDESGMPKERFSAEFPKEGPSILRIQQVVRGDSAAYFCASSLTRDHEQYFGPGTRLTVT.

The rearrangement links TRBV2 to TRBJ1-1; D is undetermined. V lost 3 bases and J 11 bases, leaving 16 bases between the germline ends. The CDR3 runs to 13 residues. The germline CDR1 and CDR2 sequences are SNHLY and FYNNEI. The chain's CDR3 is CASSEFVREKAFF. Here the CDR3 DNA reads TGTGCCAGCAGTGAGTTTGTGCGGGAGAAGGCTTTCTTT.

This clone was seen only a few times. The V and J genes are TRBV5-4 and TRBJ1-2, with unresolved D. CDR3 length equals 14 residues. The germline V gene encodes CDR1 SGHNT and CDR2 YYREEE (reference sequence). With 6 bases removed from V and 1 base from J, the gap between germline ends came to 13 bases. CDR3 region: CASTPTGLNYGYTF. The CDR3 nucleotides are TGTGCCAGCACCCCGACGGGCCTTAACTATGGCTACACCTTC.

This clone was found a few times. The chain combines TRBV6-5 with TRBJ2-7; D is ambiguous. The CDR3 runs 12 residues. The V and J ends lost 6 bases and 4 bases respectively, with 10 bases between them. The germline CDR1 and CDR2 sequences are MNHEY and SVGAGI. In nucleotides, the CDR3 is TGTGCCAGCAGCACTTCCAAATACGAGCAGTACTTC. Its protein is CASSTSKYEQYF.

This clone appeared once. The genes are TRBV5-1 and TRBJ2-2; TRBD2 might be the D (6 bases). The V gene's germline CDR1 is SGHRS and CDR2 YFSETQ. The CDR3 extends over 18 amino acids. V lost 4 bases to trimming and J lost 0 bases, with 19 bases between them. Written as DNA, the CDR3 is TGCGCCAGCAGCCAATGGGGGGTAGCCCCGACGAACACCGGGGAGCTGTTTTTT. Translating it yields CASSQWGVAPTNTGELFF.

The chain carries TRBV6-6 and TRBJ1-1; the D is unclear. The CDR3 consists of 16 residues. CDR1 and CDR2 from the germline V gene are MNHNY and SVGAGI (reference sequence). Trimming removed 5 bases from V and 0 bases from J, with 16 bases in between. The CDR3 nucleotides read TGTGCCAGCAGTCCTTCTAGGACGGTAATGAACACTGAAGCTTTCTTT. As protein: CASSPSRTVMNTEAFF.

The gene calls are TRBV10-3 and TRBJ1-2, with a tentative D call TRBD1 (6 bases). CDR1 is ENHRY, CDR2 SYGVKD, per germline. This CDR3 contains 14 residues. V was cut by 5 bases and J by 6 bases, with 16 bases left in between. The CDR3 loop reads CAISTTGNGDGYTF. The CDR3 DNA is TGTGCCATCAGTACCACAGGGAACGGAGATGGCTACACCTTC.

The V gene is TRBV6-5, the J gene TRBJ2-5; TRBD1 or TRBD2 may be the D gene (5 bases each). The V end was cut by 6 bases, the J end by 6 bases, with 11 bases between. The CDR3 spans 12 residues. CDR1 MNHEY and CDR2 SVGAGI come from the germline V gene. DNA of the CDR3: TGTGCCAGCAGGGGGGTGGGGCAGACCCAGTACTTC. This translates into CASRGVGQTQYF.

The V call is TRBV7-2, the J call TRBJ1-6; D is undetermined. The V gene's germline CDR1 is SGHTA and CDR2 FQGNSA. The CDR3 totals 15 residues. Trimming left V 0 bases short and J 9 bases short, with 12 bases between. Here the CDR3 DNA reads TGTGCCAGCAGCTTAGCGCCGAGGAATGGTTCACCCCTCCACTTT. Translated, it gives CASSLAPRNGSPLHF.